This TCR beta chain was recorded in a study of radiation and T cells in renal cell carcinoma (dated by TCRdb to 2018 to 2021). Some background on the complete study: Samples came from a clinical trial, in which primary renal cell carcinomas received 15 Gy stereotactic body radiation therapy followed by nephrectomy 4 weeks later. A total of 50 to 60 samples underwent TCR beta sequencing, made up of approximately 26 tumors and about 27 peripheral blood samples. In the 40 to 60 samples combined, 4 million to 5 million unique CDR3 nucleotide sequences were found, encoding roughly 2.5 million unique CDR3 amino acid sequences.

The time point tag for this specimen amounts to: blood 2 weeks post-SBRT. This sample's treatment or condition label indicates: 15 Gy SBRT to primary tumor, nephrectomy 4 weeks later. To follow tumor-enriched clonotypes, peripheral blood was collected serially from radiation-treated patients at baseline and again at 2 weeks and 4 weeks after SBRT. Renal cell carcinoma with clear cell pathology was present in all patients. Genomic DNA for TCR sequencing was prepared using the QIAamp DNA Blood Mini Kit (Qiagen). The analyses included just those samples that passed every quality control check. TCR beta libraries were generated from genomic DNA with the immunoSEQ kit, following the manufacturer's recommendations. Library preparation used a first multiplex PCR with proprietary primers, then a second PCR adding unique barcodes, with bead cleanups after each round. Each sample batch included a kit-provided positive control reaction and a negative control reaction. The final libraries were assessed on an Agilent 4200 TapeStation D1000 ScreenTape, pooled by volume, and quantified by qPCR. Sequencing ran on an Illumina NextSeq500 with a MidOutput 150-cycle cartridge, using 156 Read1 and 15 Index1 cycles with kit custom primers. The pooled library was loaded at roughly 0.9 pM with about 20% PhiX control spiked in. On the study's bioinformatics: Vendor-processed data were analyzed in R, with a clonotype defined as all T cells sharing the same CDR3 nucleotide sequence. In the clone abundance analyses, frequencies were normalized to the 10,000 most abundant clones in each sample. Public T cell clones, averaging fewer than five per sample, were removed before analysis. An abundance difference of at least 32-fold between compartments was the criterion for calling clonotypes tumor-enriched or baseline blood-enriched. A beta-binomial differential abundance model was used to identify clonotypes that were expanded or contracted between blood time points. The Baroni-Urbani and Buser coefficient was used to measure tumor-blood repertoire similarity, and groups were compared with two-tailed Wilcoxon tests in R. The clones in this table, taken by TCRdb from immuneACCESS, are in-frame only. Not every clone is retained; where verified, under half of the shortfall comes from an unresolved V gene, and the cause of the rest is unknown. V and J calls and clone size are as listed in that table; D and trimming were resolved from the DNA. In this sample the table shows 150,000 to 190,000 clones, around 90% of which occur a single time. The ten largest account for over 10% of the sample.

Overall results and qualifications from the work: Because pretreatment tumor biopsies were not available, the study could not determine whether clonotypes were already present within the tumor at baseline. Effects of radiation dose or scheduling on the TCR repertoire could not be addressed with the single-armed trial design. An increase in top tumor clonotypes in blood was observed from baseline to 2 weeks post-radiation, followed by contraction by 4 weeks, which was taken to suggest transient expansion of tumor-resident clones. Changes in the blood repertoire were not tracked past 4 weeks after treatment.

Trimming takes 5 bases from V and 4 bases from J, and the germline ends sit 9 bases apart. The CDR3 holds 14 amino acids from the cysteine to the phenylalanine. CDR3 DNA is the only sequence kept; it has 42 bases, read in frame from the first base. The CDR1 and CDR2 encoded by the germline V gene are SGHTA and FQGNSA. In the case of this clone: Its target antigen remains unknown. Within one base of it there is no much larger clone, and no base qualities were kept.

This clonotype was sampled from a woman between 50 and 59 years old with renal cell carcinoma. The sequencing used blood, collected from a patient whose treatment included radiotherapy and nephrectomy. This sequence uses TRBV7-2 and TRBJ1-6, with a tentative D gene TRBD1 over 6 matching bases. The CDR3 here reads CASSKDSYNSPLHF. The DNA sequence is TGTGCCAGCAGCAAGGACAGTTATAATTCACCCCTCCACTTT.